This T cell receptor (beta chain) stems from a study of Graves' ophthalmopathy and Graves' hyperthyroidism. Regarding the study as a whole: In blood appeared most of the expanded thyroid clonotypes whose frequency exceeded 0.001.

Hyperthyroidism was classified as stable if no ophthalmopathy occurred within 18 months of follow-up. Orbital computed tomography and thyroid ultrasound, along with TRAb, serum thyroxine and clinical symptoms, underpinned diagnosis. In the case of this clonotype: The antigen is unknown.

Researchers took RNA transcripts and amplified TCR beta CDR3 regions from them. HTBI primers primed a first-round RT-PCR, and a second-round multiplex PCR followed. TCRdb used MiXCR to reprocess the multiplex PCR reads, holding one entry per CDR3 protein. The sample records some 350,000 distinct CDR3 sequences, about 18% being singletons. Sequences were obtained from peripheral blood. The receptor was derived from an adult woman with stable Graves' hyperthyroidism.

CDR3 DNA: TGTGCCACCATGGGACAGGACACCGGGGAGCTGTTTTTT. This sequence encodes CATMGQDTGELFF. The chain employs TRBV24-1 and TRBJ2-2, with 8 bases lining up with TRBD1. This CDR3 has 13 residues. V shed 8 bases, J shed 3 bases, and the junction held 1 base outside the gene matches. The V gene's germline CDR1 is KGHDR and CDR2 SFDVKD.